One and the same sample provided the 29 T cell receptor beta chains below, sequenced in a study of T cell responses to AZD1222 COVID-19 vaccine. Using immunoSEQ multiplex PCR, the repertoire was profiled, and TCRdb retains in-frame clones only, with some absent. The sample includes over 130,000 clones, about 89% of them seen just once. The source material was peripheral blood, sampled on day 0 of AZD1222 vaccination. All receptors come from an adult in good health.

This clone was picked up one time. The chain combines TRBV28 with TRBJ2-2; 8 positions agree with TRBD2. Trimming at V came to 3 bases and at J to 16 bases, leaving 10 bases not matched to a gene. The germline V gene has CDR1 MDHEN and CDR2 SYDVKM. The CDR3 sequence is 13 residues long. CDR3 sequence: CASSFLAGRVQFF. DNA for the CDR3: TGTGCCAGCAGTTTCTTAGCGGGAAGGGTACAGTTTTTT.

The chain is built from TRBV11-2 and TRBJ1-3; perhaps TRBD1 as D (5 bases). V gave up 5 bases and J gave up 0 bases, with 20 bases separating them. This CDR3 is built from 18 residues. Germline V gene data show CDR1 as SGHAT and CDR2 as FQNNGV. CDR3 amino acids: CASSPIIPQGSSGNTIYF. Here the CDR3 DNA reads TGTGCCAGCAGCCCGATCATACCGCAGGGAAGCTCTGGAAACACCATATATTTT.

V is TRBV7-9 and J is TRBJ2-2, with 7 bases fitting TRBD2. In germline, CDR1 is SEHNR, CDR2 FQNEAQ (reference sequence). The CDR3 length is 16 residues. Germline trimming cut 4 bases from V and 5 bases from J; bases unmatched to any gene: 10. The CDR3 reads CASSSAAGVRTGELFF. The CDR3, as DNA: TGTGCCAGCAGCTCTGCCGCGGGAGTACGAACCGGGGAGCTGTTTTTT.

The chain links TRBV27 to TRBJ2-7; 8 bases are a match to TRBD1. CDR1 MNHEY and CDR2 SMNVEV come from the germline V gene (reference sequence). The CDR3 runs to 14 residues. J gave up 4 bases and V 4 bases, and 6 bases lay outside the gene matches. CDR3 in amino acids: CASSSGTGWYEQYF. CDR3 DNA sequence: TGTGCCAGCAGTTCGGGGACAGGATGGTACGAGCAGTACTTC.

The chain joins TRBV5-1 to TRBJ1-3, with 8 bases fitting TRBD1. The CDR3 contains 16 residues. The J segment lost 0 bases and the V segment lost 1 base, leaving 3 bases of the junction unmatched. Germline V lookup: CDR1 SGHRS, CDR2 YFSETQ. In DNA, the CDR3 is TGCGCCAGCAGCTTGTTGGGACAGGCCTCTGGAAACACCATATATTTT. As protein: CASSLLGQASGNTIYF.

This clone showed up just once. The CDR3 sequence: CASSLALPGSGNTIYF. The CDR3 bases are TGTGCCAGCAGCTTAGCGCTGCCAGGGAGTGGAAACACCATATATTTT. J is TRBJ1-3 and V is TRBV7-6; D is possibly TRBD1 (5 bases). This CDR3 comprises 16 residues. Germline assignment: CDR1 SGHVS and CDR2 FNYEAQ. V gave up 0 bases and J gave up 3 bases, with 12 bases separating them.

The V and J genes are TRBV19 and TRBJ2-7, with D maybe TRBD2 (6 bases). The CDR3 consists of 14 residues. Germline lookup yields CDR1 LNHDA and CDR2 SQIVND (reference sequence). V was trimmed by 4 bases and J by 2 bases, leaving 12 bases between them. This CDR3 is CASSRTGATYEQYF. In DNA, the CDR3 is TGTGCCAGTAGTAGAACGGGAGCGACCTACGAGCAGTACTTC.

V usage is TRBV13 and J usage is TRBJ1-5, with D uncertain. CDR3 length: 16 residues. V lost 0 bases and J lost 0, with 9 bases in between. Germline values: CDR1 PRHDT, CDR2 FYEKMQ (reference sequence). The CDR3 region is CASSLGRGISNQPQHF. CDR3 nucleotide sequence: TGTGCCAGCAGCTTAGGCCGAGGAATTAGCAATCAGCCCCAGCATTTT.

CDR3 amino acids: CASSKGKGDTQYF. DNA of the CDR3: TGTGCCAGCAGCAAAGGTAAGGGAGATACGCAGTATTTT. This chain uses TRBV21-1 with TRBJ2-3. TRBV21-1 counts as a pseudogene. CDR3 size: 13 residues.

The chain joins TRBV30 to TRBJ2-2; D unresolved. In germline, CDR1 is GTSNPN, CDR2 SVGIG (reference sequence). The CDR3 contains 12 residues. V dropped 3 bases and J dropped 4 bases, with 6 bases sitting between them. In DNA, the CDR3 is TGTGCCTGGAGCGAGAGCACCGGGGAGCTGTTTTTT. This translates into CAWSESTGELFF.

The chain is built from TRBV5-6 and TRBJ1-2; 7 nucleotides line up with TRBD1. Germline values: CDR1 SGHDT, CDR2 YYEEEE. Trimming took 0 bases from V and 4 from J; bases not matched to a gene: 6. The CDR3 has 15 amino acids. CDR3 sequence reads: CASSLGRGIIYGYTF. Written as DNA, the CDR3 is TGTGCCAGCAGCTTGGGCAGGGGGATCATCTATGGCTACACCTTC.

This clone was picked up one time. V gene TRBV7-9 combines with J gene TRBJ1-3; TRBD1 matches 9 bases. The CDR3 totals 15 residues. The germline V gene has CDR1 SEHNR and CDR2 FQNEAQ (reference sequence). Unmatched junction bases numbered 4, after V lost 5 bases and J lost 2 bases. CDR3 in DNA: TGTGCCAGCAGCGGGTGGGACAGGGCTGGAAACACCATATATTTT. Translating it yields CASSGWDRAGNTIYF.

The chain has TRBV4-2 and TRBJ2-1; no reliable D call. The V and J ends lost 3 bases and 12 bases respectively, with 9 bases between them. Germline-derived CDR1 and CDR2 are LGHNA and YNFKEQ. The CDR3 has 11 residues. CDR3 sequence (DNA): TGTGCCAGCAGCCATTATGGCGGGCAGTTCTTC. Translated: CASSHYGGQFF.

This chain uses TRBV2 with TRBJ1-2; D unclear. V was clipped by 10 bases and J by 4 bases, with 22 bases between them. Per germline, CDR1 SNHLY and CDR2 FYNNEI. There are 15 residues in the CDR3. The DNA of the CDR3 is TGTGCCACCCCTCCCCAGGTGGGGTTTGCCTATGGCTACACCTTC. This encodes CATPPQVGFAYGYTF. The full variable domain, completed using reference TRBV2 and TRBJ1-2, is EPEVTQTPSHQVTQMGQEVILRCVPISNHLYFYWYRQILGQKVEFLVSFYNNEISEKSEIFDDQFSVERPDGSNFTLKIRSTKLEDSAMYFCATPPQVGFAYGYTFGSGTRLTVV.

This chain links TRBV5-1 with TRBJ1-4; weak D call: TRBD1 (6 bases). The CDR3 is made up of 16 amino acids. V lost 0 bases and J lost 7, with 16 bases in between. CDR1 and CDR2 from the germline V gene are SGHRS and YFSETQ. The CDR3 spells CASSLVAGAKGEKLFF. The DNA of the CDR3 is TGCGCCAGCAGCTTGGTGGCGGGGGCAAAGGGTGAAAAACTGTTTTTT.

The chain carries TRBV6-1 and TRBJ2-1, with D possibly TRBD2 on 6 matching bases. With 1 base removed from V and 1 base from J, the gap between germline ends came to 20 bases. The germline gives CDR1 MNHNS, CDR2 SASEGT. The CDR3 is 19 amino acids. The CDR3 region has the DNA TGTGCCAGCAGTGAAGTGGGCCGATTTTACGGGAGTTCCTACAATGAGCAGTTCTTC. Residues: CASSEVGRFYGSSYNEQFF.

The J gene is TRBJ2-5, the V gene TRBV6-1, with 9 positions matching TRBD2. This CDR3 has 16 residues. The ends lost 1 base at V and 0 bases at J; junction bases unmatched: 3. CDR1 MNHNS and CDR2 SASEGT come from the germline V gene. The DNA of the CDR3 is TGTGCCAGCAGTGAAGAAGCGGGGGGCAACCAAGAGACCCAGTACTTC. It specifies CASSEEAGGNQETQYF.

The chain recombines TRBV27 with TRBJ2-5; 7 bases fit TRBD2. Germline-derived CDR1 and CDR2 are MNHEY and SMNVEV (reference sequence). V gave up 2 bases and J gave up 3 bases; unmatched junction bases: 3. The CDR3 totals 14 residues. For the CDR3, the DNA is TGTGCCAGCAGTTTACTAGCGGCCGAAGAGACCCAGTACTTC. This encodes CASSLLAAEETQYF.

The V gene is TRBV27, the J gene TRBJ2-7, with D tentatively TRBD1 (5 bases). From germline, CDR1 is MNHEY and CDR2 SMNVEV (reference sequence). CDR3 size: 14 residues. The germline V and J ends were trimmed by 2 bases and 0 bases, with 8 bases remaining between them. CDR3 in amino acids: CASSLGAGSYEQYF. The CDR3 DNA is TGTGCCAGCAGTTTAGGGGCCGGCTCCTACGAGCAGTACTTC.

This chain joins TRBV27 and TRBJ2-7, with D possibly TRBD2 on 5 matching bases. V was pared by 5 bases and J by 2 bases, with 13 bases between. Germline V gene lookup returns CDR1 MNHEY and CDR2 SMNVEV (reference sequence). The CDR3 has 14 amino acids. This CDR3 is CASSPGVTAYEQYF. In nucleotides, the CDR3 is TGTGCCAGCAGTCCCGGGGTTACCGCCTACGAGCAGTACTTC.

The chain joins TRBV28 to TRBJ2-7; 8 bases align to TRBD2. CDR1 and CDR2 (germline): MDHEN, SYDVKM. The CDR3 contains 14 residues. V gave up 6 bases and J gave up 6 bases; unmatched junction bases: 10. The CDR3 sequence: CASSGRRGLVEQYF. As DNA, the CDR3 is TGTGCCAGCAGCGGAAGGAGGGGACTAGTCGAGCAGTACTTC.

This chain connects TRBV6-5 to TRBJ1-6; D possibly corresponds to TRBD1 (6 bases). Deletions cut 0 bases from V and 7 bases from J, with 10 bases between. The germline CDR1 and CDR2 sequences are MNHEY and SVGAGI. The CDR3 is 15 residues long. The CDR3, as DNA: TGTGCCAGCAGTTACTCGACGGGGGCAAATTCACCCCTCCACTTT. Translation gives CASSYSTGANSPLHF.

V is TRBV27 and J is TRBJ2-5; D ambiguous. Germline V lookup: CDR1 MNHEY, CDR2 SMNVEV (reference sequence). This CDR3 is 13 amino acids long. V lost 4 bases and J lost 1, with 7 bases in between. The CDR3 bases are TGTGCCAGCAGTTCCCATCCCCAAGAGACCCAGTACTTC. It is translated as CASSSHPQETQYF.

The chain employs TRBV27 and TRBJ1-2; TRBD1 agrees at 9 bases. Trimming at V came to 5 bases and at J to 7 bases, leaving 14 bases not matched to a gene. Germline V CDR1 and CDR2: MNHEY, SMNVEV (reference sequence). The CDR3 extends over 16 amino acids. The DNA for the CDR3 is TGTGCCAGCAGTCTCCGACAGGGGGGTTTTTCGACTGGCTACACCTTC. Its protein product is CASSLRQGGFSTGYTF.

The rearrangement links TRBV18 to TRBJ1-4, with TRBD1 identical over 9 bases. CDR3 length: 18 amino acids. From germline, CDR1 is KGHSH and CDR2 LQKENI. V dropped 2 bases and J dropped 7; count of bases not matched to a gene: 14. The CDR3 DNA reads TGTGCCAGCTCACCAATCGGGACAGGGCCCTCCCGGGGTGAAAAACTGTTTTTT. It yields the protein CASSPIGTGPSRGEKLFF.

This clone was detected only once. The chain links TRBV5-6 to TRBJ2-2, with D perhaps matching TRBD1 (6 bases). The V gene's germline CDR1 is SGHDT and CDR2 YYEEEE. There are 13 residues in the CDR3. V was shortened by 0 bases and J by 6 bases, with 6 bases between the two germline ends. The DNA for the CDR3 is TGTGCCAGCAGCTTGGACAGGGCCGGGGAGCTGTTTTTT. It is translated as CASSLDRAGELFF. Combining the CDR3 with reference TRBV5-6 and TRBJ2-2 gives the whole variable domain DAGVTQSPTHLIKTRGQQVTLRCSPKSGHDTVSWYQQALGQGPQFIFQYYEEEERQRGNFPDRFSGHQFPNYSSELNVNALLLGDSALYLCASSLDRAGELFFGEGSRLTVL.

The chain couples TRBV27 to TRBJ1-5, with 7 positions matching TRBD1. CDR3 length: 16 residues. Losses at the gene ends were 5 bases for V and 2 bases for J; bases not matched to a gene: 9. Per germline, CDR1 MNHEY and CDR2 SMNVEV (reference sequence). The CDR3 region is CASSPRTGRGNQPQHF. Written as DNA, the CDR3 is TGTGCCAGCAGTCCCCGGACAGGTAGGGGCAATCAGCCCCAGCATTTT.

V and J are TRBV2 and TRBJ2-7; perhaps TRBD2 as D (6 bases). With 6 bases removed from V and 3 bases from J, the gap between germline ends came to 6 bases. This CDR3 spans 11 amino acids. Germline CDR1 reads SNHLY; CDR2 reads FYNNEI. CDR3 nucleotides: TGTGCCAGCAGGGGGGGCTACGAGCAGTACTTC. Amino acid sequence: CASRGGYEQYF.

V usage is TRBV3-1 (or the pseudogene TRBV3-2) and J usage is TRBJ2-3; the match to TRBD2 covers 9 bases. The germline V gene has CDR1 LGHDT and CDR2 YNNKEL (reference sequence). Unmatched junction bases numbered 10, after V lost 5 bases and J lost 1 base. The CDR3 is made up of 17 amino acids. CDR3 DNA sequence: TGTGCCAGCAGCTACCCAGGCGAGCGGGGGGGCACAGATACGCAGTATTTT. Translated, it gives CASSYPGERGGTDTQYF.